A single sample is the source of the 14 T cell receptor beta chains below, sequenced in a study of blood T cells in healthy people across ages. Using a J-beta primer mix together with a sample-barcoded 5' primer, a second PCR was run for roughly 7 to 11 cycles. TCRdb analysed the 5' RACE reads with MiXCR anew, one entry per CDR3 protein. In the table there are more than 650,000 distinct CDR3 sequences, 22% of which are singletons. The sequenced material came from blood. Source of these receptors: a man aged 65 to 85 in good health.

This sequence joins TRBV6-5 and TRBJ1-1; D is ambiguous. The CDR3 sequence is 11 residues long. Germline V gene data show CDR1 as MNHEY and CDR2 as SVGAGI. Trimming removed 2 bases from V and 10 bases from J, with 8 bases in between. The CDR3 DNA sequence: TGTGCCAGCAGTTACGGCGAGGGAGCTTTCTTT. As protein: CASSYGEGAFF.

This clonotype was counted a few times. The J gene is TRBJ2-5, the V gene TRBV5-1, with 7 bases matching TRBD1. TRBJ2-7 explains the end of the DNA better; the J call may be wrong. Per germline, CDR1 SGHRS and CDR2 YFSETQ. The CDR3 is made up of 14 amino acids. CDR3 bases: TGCGCCAGCAGCCAAGGGACAGTCCCCTACGAGCAGTACTTC. It encodes CASSQGTVPYEQYF.

The chain is built from TRBV6-5 and TRBJ2-7; D may be TRBD2 (6 bases). Germline-derived CDR1 and CDR2 are MNHEY and SVGAGI. V was trimmed by 7 bases and J by 9 bases, leaving 22 bases between them. CDR3 size: 14 residues. The CDR3 bases are TGTGCCAGCACCCCACCGGGACTCAAAGGGGTGCAGTACTTC. Its protein is CASTPPGLKGVQYF.

Comments on this clonotype: A read error is possible here, since a much larger clone lies one base away. This chain connects TRBV29-1 to TRBJ2-3, with 10 nucleotides matching TRBD2. CDR1 is SQVTM and CDR2 is ANQGSEA in the germline V gene. The CDR3 runs to 12 residues. Losses at the gene ends were 7 bases for V and 10 bases for J; bases not matched to a gene: 8. The CDR3 coding sequence is TGCAGCGCCTGGACTAGCGGCGGTTCGCAGTATTTT. It specifies CSAWTSGGSQYF.

Only a few counts were recorded for this clonotype. The CDR3 loop is CASSPLQGKYNSPLHF. CDR3 in DNA: TGTGCCAGCTCACCACTACAGGGGAAATATAATTCACCCCTCCACTTT. V gene TRBV18 combines with J gene TRBJ1-6; 7 nucleotides line up with TRBD1. V shed 1 base and J 4 bases; nucleotides not matched to a gene: 4. The CDR3 length is 16 residues. Germline-derived CDR1 and CDR2 are KGHSH and LQKENI.

The rearrangement joins TRBV18 to TRBJ2-7; D call uncertain. This CDR3 is built from 16 residues. The V end lost 5 bases, the J end lost 0 bases, and 17 bases lay between the germline ends. Germline V gene data show CDR1 as KGHSH and CDR2 as LQKENI. CDR3 coding DNA: TGTGCCAGCTCAGCCCTATCAAGGCTACCCTCCTACGAGCAGTACTTC. This codes for CASSALSRLPSYEQYF.

This chain connects TRBV7-2 to TRBJ2-5; D remains ambiguous. CDR1 SGHTA and CDR2 FQGNSA come from the germline V gene. V was clipped by 2 bases and J by 5 bases, with 15 bases between them. This CDR3 region has 15 residues. The CDR3 region is CASSLSGLWSETQYF. In nucleotides, the CDR3 is TGTGCCAGCAGCTTAAGTGGTCTCTGGAGCGAGACCCAGTACTTC.

The V gene is TRBV11-3, the J gene TRBJ2-3; no definite D call. Trimming left V 5 bases short and J 2 bases short, with 11 bases between. The CDR3 is made up of 14 amino acids. Germline CDR1 reads SGHNT; CDR2 reads YENEEA. The CDR3 region has the DNA TGTGCCAGCAGCCTCGGATACACCACAGATACGCAGTATTTT. It is translated as CASSLGYTTDTQYF.

The chain combines TRBV11-2 with TRBJ2-3; 10 nucleotides agree with TRBD2. V gave up 5 bases and J gave up 5 bases; unmatched junction bases: 10. Germline assignment: CDR1 SGHAT and CDR2 FQNNGV. CDR3 length: 16 amino acids. CDR3 in DNA: TGTGCCAGCAGCCCTCAAGCGGGGGGGTCGGGAGATACGCAGTATTTT. Encoded protein: CASSPQAGGSGDTQYF.

The sample holds a few counts of this clonotype. V gene TRBV12-3 or TRBV12-4 combines with J gene TRBJ1-2, with 10 bases matching TRBD1. This CDR3 has 13 amino acids. Trimming cost V 10 bases and J 6 bases; bases outside gene matches: 8. The CDR3 bases are TGTGCCATCCGGGACAGGGGCCACCATGGCTACACCTTC. Amino acid sequence: CAIRDRGHHGYTF.

The chain links TRBV5-1 to TRBJ2-1; no reliable D call. This CDR3 region has 15 residues. Trimming took 0 bases from V and 2 from J, leaving 9 bases between them. Germline-derived CDR1 and CDR2 are SGHRS and YFSETQ. CDR3 protein: CASSLEAAAYNEQFF. CDR3 nucleotide sequence: TGCGCCAGCAGCTTGGAGGCTGCAGCCTACAATGAGCAGTTCTTC.

The V and J genes are TRBV6-5 and TRBJ1-1; the D is unclear. The CDR3 contains 11 residues. V was trimmed by 2 bases and J by 10 bases, leaving 8 bases between them. The germline V gene encodes CDR1 MNHEY and CDR2 SVGAGI. The CDR3 is CASSYENGAFF. CDR3 coding DNA: TGTGCCAGCAGTTACGAAAACGGAGCTTTCTTT.

The chain employs TRBV5-1 and TRBJ1-3; maybe TRBD1 (5 bases). Germline V gene lookup returns CDR1 SGHRS and CDR2 YFSETQ. The CDR3 totals 14 residues. The germline V and J ends were trimmed by 4 bases and 4 bases, with 12 bases remaining between them. This chain's CDR3 is CASSDRGVGNTIYF. CDR3 bases: TGCGCCAGCAGCGACAGAGGGGTCGGAAACACCATATATTTT.

This clonotype was detected many times. The rearrangement links TRBV5-1 to TRBJ1-1; possibly TRBD1 for D (6 bases). V lost 0 bases and J lost 0, with 9 bases in between. The CDR3 runs 15 residues. Looked up from germline, CDR1 is SGHRS and CDR2 is YFSETQ. Written as DNA, the CDR3 is TGCGCCAGCAGCTTGGTGCCAGGGGTGAACACTGAAGCTTTCTTT. The encoded protein is CASSLVPGVNTEAFF.